This T cell receptor (beta chain) was profiled in a study of T cell changes during pregnancy in multiple sclerosis. With V trimmed by 1 base and J by 5 bases, 24 bases remained unmatched. The CDR3 sequence is 21 residues long. The germline V gene encodes CDR1 SGHRS and CDR2 YFSETQ. Sequencing used immunoSEQ multiplex PCR; TCRdb keeps in-frame clones, though not all of them. The sample has approximately 60,000 clones, about 91% seen once. The input for sequencing was peripheral blood, taken before pregnancy. The sequence was collected from a female donor with multiple sclerosis, enrolled in a pregnancy study. This chain links TRBV5-1 with TRBJ2-5, with 9 bases that match TRBD2. The DNA for the CDR3 is TGCGCCAGCAGCTTGACTCCCCTTAGTATTGCGGCGGGGGGGTATCGCGAGACCCAGTACTTC. Protein product: CASSLTPLSIAAGGYRETQYF.